Listed below are T cell receptor beta chains from one sample, sequenced in a study of shared clonotypes between healthy human individuals. The method was immunoSEQ multiplex PCR; TCRdb's version includes in-frame clones alone and lacks a portion of them. The table includes some 2.1 million clones, about 95% detected once. Sequenced input: naive CD8+ T cells sorted from blood. These receptors were taken from a man in his late teens or twenties in good health. CDR3s include the opening cysteine and the closing phenylalanine or tryptophan. D genes are given only for firm matches. Only part of the rows carry a size: once, few, many, or a class if the clone is expanded.

CDR3nt: TGTGCTAGCAGCCCCGGGTCAGGGCCTTCCTACGAGCAGTACTTC
CDR3aa: CASSPGSGPSYEQYF
j_gene: TRBJ2-7
len: 15
d_gene: -
abundance: -
v_gene: TRBV7-7

CDR3nt: TGTGCCAGCAGTTTGGGACAGGGGAGTGCAGCTTTCTTT
CDR3aa: CASSLGQGSAAFF
j_gene: TRBJ1-1
len: 13
d_gene: TRBD1
abundance: -
v_gene: TRBV6-5

CDR3nt: TGTGCCAGCCGGGACTTTACCTCCTACGAGCAGTACTTC
CDR3aa: CASRDFTSYEQYF
j_gene: TRBJ2-7
len: 13
d_gene: -
abundance: -
v_gene: TRBV2

CDR3nt: TGCGCCAGCAGGACTAGCGGATACTACGAGCAGTACTTC
CDR3aa: CASRTSGYYEQYF
j_gene: TRBJ2-7
len: 13
d_gene: TRBD2
abundance: -
v_gene: TRBV10-2

CDR3nt: TGTGCCAGCAGGCGCCTGGTGGGGTCTGGGGCCAACGTCCTGACTTTC
CDR3aa: CASRRLVGSGANVLTF
j_gene: TRBJ2-6
len: 16
d_gene: -
abundance: once
v_gene: TRBV5-8

CDR3nt: TGTGCCAACCAGCACATCGACAATGAGCAGTTCTTC
CDR3aa: CANQHIDNEQFF
j_gene: TRBJ2-1
len: 12
d_gene: -
abundance: once
v_gene: TRBV2

CDR3nt: TGCGCCAGCAGTGCCCCAGCGAGAGTCGACAAAGATAGCAATCAGCCCCAGCATTTT
CDR3aa: CASSAPARVDKDSNQPQHF
j_gene: TRBJ1-5
len: 19
d_gene: -
abundance: -
v_gene: TRBV10-1

CDR3nt: TGCGCCAGCAGCCAAGATAGAGGAGGGGCCCAGTACTTC
CDR3aa: CASSQDRGGAQYF
j_gene: TRBJ2-5
len: 13
d_gene: -
abundance: -
v_gene: TRBV4-3

CDR3nt: TGTGCCAGCAGTTACTCTCTCGGGAGTCTCTACAATGAGCAGTTCTTC
CDR3aa: CASSYSLGSLYNEQFF
j_gene: TRBJ2-1
len: 16
d_gene: -
abundance: once
v_gene: TRBV6-5

CDR3nt: TGCGCCAGCAGCCAAGATCTCTTCATCGAGAGCCATCAGGGGGAAATTAACTATGGCTACACCTTC
CDR3aa: CASSQDLFIESHQGEINYGYTF
j_gene: TRBJ1-2
len: 22
d_gene: TRBD1
abundance: -
v_gene: TRBV4-3

CDR3nt: TGTGCCAGCACTACAGGGGGCCCCTATAATTCACCCCTCCACTTT
CDR3aa: CASTTGGPYNSPLHF
j_gene: TRBJ1-6
len: 15
d_gene: TRBD1
abundance: -
v_gene: TRBV27

CDR3nt: TGTGCCAGCAGTGATTCCCTGGGTCTTGGAAACACCATATATTTT
CDR3aa: CASSDSLGLGNTIYF
j_gene: TRBJ1-3
len: 15
d_gene: -
abundance: -
v_gene: TRBV6-1

CDR3nt: TGTGCCAGTAGTATATACAAGTCCACAGATACGCAGTATTTT
CDR3aa: CASSIYKSTDTQYF
j_gene: TRBJ2-3
len: 14
d_gene: -
abundance: -
v_gene: TRBV19

CDR3nt: TGTGCCAGCAGTGAAGGGCACCTCTACGAGCAGTACTTC
CDR3aa: CASSEGHLYEQYF
j_gene: TRBJ2-7
len: 13
d_gene: -
abundance: -
v_gene: TRBV6-1

CDR3nt: TGCGCCAGCAGCCAAGATCCTACTCACGGTGAGCAGTACTTC
CDR3aa: CASSQDPTHGEQYF
j_gene: TRBJ2-7
len: 14
d_gene: -
abundance: once
v_gene: TRBV4-1

CDR3nt: TGCGCCAGCAGTTGGGACAGGGTCTCGTCTAACTATGGCTACACCTTC
CDR3aa: CASSWDRVSSNYGYTF
j_gene: TRBJ1-2
len: 16
d_gene: TRBD1
abundance: -
v_gene: TRBV5-1

CDR3nt: TGTGCCAGCAGCCAATATGGGGGTCTCCAAGAGACCCAGTACTTC
CDR3aa: CASSQYGGLQETQYF
j_gene: TRBJ2-5
len: 15
d_gene: -
abundance: -
v_gene: TRBV6-5

CDR3nt: TGCGCCAGCAGCTTCCCAGGGCTAAGCTACGAGCAGTACTTC
CDR3aa: CASSFPGLSYEQYF
j_gene: TRBJ2-7
len: 14
d_gene: -
abundance: -
v_gene: TRBV5-1

CDR3nt: TGTGCCAGCAGTGAAGCGCGGAGGAGGCGGCCGATGGACTACGAGCAGTACTTC
CDR3aa: CASSEARRRRPMDYEQYF
j_gene: TRBJ2-7
len: 18
d_gene: -
abundance: -
v_gene: TRBV6-1

CDR3nt: TGTGCCAGCAGCCATTGGGAGAGGGCCGATGAGCAGTTCTTC
CDR3aa: CASSHWERADEQFF
j_gene: TRBJ2-1
len: 14
d_gene: -
abundance: -
v_gene: TRBV27

CDR3nt: TGTGCCTGGAGTGAACTGGATCAGCCCCAGCATTTT
CDR3aa: CAWSELDQPQHF
j_gene: TRBJ1-5
len: 12
d_gene: -
abundance: -
v_gene: TRBV30

CDR3nt: TGTGCCAGCAGCGCCCTAGCGGTCGGGGAGCTGTTTTTT
CDR3aa: CASSALAVGELFF
j_gene: TRBJ2-2
len: 13
d_gene: TRBD2
abundance: once
v_gene: TRBV9

CDR3nt: TGTGCCAGCAGCTCCCACTGGGAGTCAGTCACAGATACGCAGTATTTT
CDR3aa: CASSSHWESVTDTQYF
j_gene: TRBJ2-3
len: 16
d_gene: -
abundance: -
v_gene: TRBV7-2

CDR3nt: TGTGCCAGCAGTGGATCTCGACAGGTGAACACTGAAGCTTTCTTT
CDR3aa: CASSGSRQVNTEAFF
j_gene: TRBJ1-1
len: 15
d_gene: -
abundance: -
v_gene: TRBV2

CDR3nt: TGCGCCAGCAGCCAATCCCCAGGGATGGGTGAAGCTTTCTTT
CDR3aa: CASSQSPGMGEAFF
j_gene: TRBJ1-1
len: 14
d_gene: -
abundance: -
v_gene: TRBV4-1

CDR3nt: TGCGCCAGCAGCCACCAGGGAAGTGGAAACACCATATATTTT
CDR3aa: CASSHQGSGNTIYF
j_gene: TRBJ1-3
len: 14
d_gene: -
abundance: once
v_gene: TRBV4-1

CDR3nt: TGTGCCAGCAGATTACGTGCACAGCTAACAGATACGCAGTATTTT
CDR3aa: CASRLRAQLTDTQYF
j_gene: TRBJ2-3
len: 15
d_gene: -
abundance: few
v_gene: TRBV5-4

CDR3nt: TGTGCCAGCAGTTGGGCGACTAGCGGGAGCACGGATGAGCAGTTCTTC
CDR3aa: CASSWATSGSTDEQFF
j_gene: TRBJ2-1
len: 16
d_gene: TRBD2
abundance: -
v_gene: TRBV6-5

CDR3nt: TGTGCCATCAGCTGGACGTCGGATACGCAGTATTTT
CDR3aa: CAISWTSDTQYF
j_gene: TRBJ2-3
len: 12
d_gene: -
abundance: -
v_gene: TRBV10-3

CDR3nt: TGTGCCAGTAGTGATCGTGGAGGGGAGTACGAGCAGTACTTC
CDR3aa: CASSDRGGEYEQYF
j_gene: TRBJ2-7
len: 14
d_gene: -
abundance: -
v_gene: TRBV19

CDR3nt: TGTGCCAGCAGTTACGGACAGGGGAGCTACGAGCAGTACTTC
CDR3aa: CASSYGQGSYEQYF
j_gene: TRBJ2-7
len: 14
d_gene: TRBD1
abundance: -
v_gene: TRBV6-5

CDR3nt: TGTGCCACTAAACCCCCCCTGGGGGCGGTAGCGGGATACAATGAGCAGTTCTTC
CDR3aa: CATKPPLGAVAGYNEQFF
j_gene: TRBJ2-1
len: 18
d_gene: TRBD2
abundance: -
v_gene: TRBV7-9

CDR3nt: TGTGCCAGCAGTCCACAGGTGCCTCCTAGCACAGATACGCAGTATTTT
CDR3aa: CASSPQVPPSTDTQYF
j_gene: TRBJ2-3
len: 16
d_gene: -
abundance: once
v_gene: TRBV27

CDR3nt: TGTGCCTGGAGTGACGGGGCGAGCACTGAAGCTTTCTTT
CDR3aa: CAWSDGASTEAFF
j_gene: TRBJ1-1
len: 13
d_gene: -
abundance: once
v_gene: TRBV30

CDR3nt: TGTGCCAGCAGTTTATACAGGGACACTGAAGCTTTCTTT
CDR3aa: CASSLYRDTEAFF
j_gene: TRBJ1-1
len: 13
d_gene: -
abundance: -
v_gene: TRBV28

CDR3nt: TGTGCCAGCAGACAACAAGTCCAGGGCAAAAACATTCAGTACTTC
CDR3aa: CASRQQVQGKNIQYF
j_gene: TRBJ2-4
len: 15
d_gene: -
abundance: -
v_gene: TRBV6-1

CDR3nt: TGCGCCAGCAGCCAAGAGACGGGGAGCACCGGGGAGCTGTTTTTT
CDR3aa: CASSQETGSTGELFF
j_gene: TRBJ2-2
len: 15
d_gene: -
abundance: -
v_gene: TRBV4-3

CDR3nt: TGTGCCACCAGCAGAGCCACCGGGACTAGGGACGAGCAGTACTTC
CDR3aa: CATSRATGTRDEQYF
j_gene: TRBJ2-7
len: 15
d_gene: TRBD2
abundance: -
v_gene: TRBV15

CDR3nt: TGCGCCAGCAGCCAAGATCAGTCTGAGGGTGCGGAGCCTTGGAATGAGCAGTTCTTC
CDR3aa: CASSQDQSEGAEPWNEQFF
j_gene: TRBJ2-1
len: 19
d_gene: -
abundance: once
v_gene: TRBV4-3

CDR3nt: TGTGCCAGCAGTTCCGAATTGAACACTGAAGCTTTCTTT
CDR3aa: CASSSELNTEAFF
j_gene: TRBJ1-1
len: 13
d_gene: -
abundance: -
v_gene: TRBV27

CDR3nt: TGTGCCACCAGCAGAGAAGAGGGCGGGGGGTACGAGCAGTACTTC
CDR3aa: CATSREEGGGYEQYF
j_gene: TRBJ2-7
len: 15
d_gene: TRBD2
abundance: once
v_gene: TRBV15

CDR3nt: TGTGCCAGCAGCCCCGGGACCTCCCCCTACGAGCAGTACTTC
CDR3aa: CASSPGTSPYEQYF
j_gene: TRBJ2-7
len: 14
d_gene: -
abundance: -
v_gene: TRBV5-4

CDR3nt: TGCGCCAGCACCAAACAGGGGGCGTTTGGAGAAAATCAGTACTTC
CDR3aa: CASTKQGAFGENQYF
j_gene: TRBJ2-4
len: 15
d_gene: TRBD1
abundance: -
v_gene: TRBV10-2

CDR3nt: TGCGCCAGCAGCCCGCGTGGGGACTCGTACTACGAGCAGTACTTC
CDR3aa: CASSPRGDSYYEQYF
j_gene: TRBJ2-7
len: 15
d_gene: -
abundance: -
v_gene: TRBV4-1

CDR3nt: TGTGCCAGCACCCTGCCGGGACCCTTCTACGAGCAGTACTTC
CDR3aa: CASTLPGPFYEQYF
j_gene: TRBJ2-7
len: 14
d_gene: -
abundance: -
v_gene: TRBV7-9

CDR3nt: TGTGCCTGGGCTCCGGGACTAGCGGGAGGGGCCTACAATGAGCAGTTCTTC
CDR3aa: CAWAPGLAGGAYNEQFF
j_gene: TRBJ2-1
len: 17
d_gene: TRBD2
abundance: -
v_gene: TRBV30

CDR3nt: TGTGCCAGTAAGGAAGACACTGAAGCTTTCTTT
CDR3aa: CASKEDTEAFF
j_gene: TRBJ1-1
len: 11
d_gene: -
abundance: -
v_gene: TRBV19

CDR3nt: TGTGCCAGCAGCTCCTACAGTCTCTTTGAAGCTTTCTTT
CDR3aa: CASSSYSLFEAFF
j_gene: TRBJ1-1
len: 13
d_gene: -
abundance: -
v_gene: TRBV7-9

CDR3nt: TGCGCCAGCAGCTTCGGGACTAGCGGCTACTCCTACAATGAGCAGTTCTTC
CDR3aa: CASSFGTSGYSYNEQFF
j_gene: TRBJ2-1
len: 17
d_gene: TRBD2
abundance: -
v_gene: TRBV5-1

CDR3nt: TGTGCTAGTGGGTCGGGACTAGCGGGAGCAGAGACCCAGTACTTC
CDR3aa: CASGSGLAGAETQYF
j_gene: TRBJ2-5
len: 15
d_gene: TRBD2
abundance: -
v_gene: TRBV12-5

CDR3nt: TGCGCCAGCAGCCAAGCCGCAGGGGAGGGCTATTCACCCCTCCACTTT
CDR3aa: CASSQAAGEGYSPLHF
j_gene: TRBJ1-6
len: 16
d_gene: -
abundance: -
v_gene: TRBV4-3

CDR3nt: TGTGCCTTACAGGGCCAAAGCTCCTACGAGCAGTACTTC
CDR3aa: CALQGQSSYEQYF
j_gene: TRBJ2-7
len: 13
d_gene: -
abundance: -
v_gene: TRBV30

CDR3nt: TGTGCCTGGAGTGTAGGTGCAGGAAGCTACGAGCAGTACTTC
CDR3aa: CAWSVGAGSYEQYF
j_gene: TRBJ2-7
len: 14
d_gene: -
abundance: -
v_gene: TRBV30

CDR3nt: TGTGCCTGGAGTGACCCGGCGGAAAAACTGTTTTTT
CDR3aa: CAWSDPAEKLFF
j_gene: TRBJ1-4
len: 12
d_gene: -
abundance: -
v_gene: TRBV30

CDR3nt: TGCGCCAGCAGGGAGGACAGCTCCTACAATGAGCAGTTCTTC
CDR3aa: CASREDSSYNEQFF
j_gene: TRBJ2-1
len: 14
d_gene: -
abundance: -
v_gene: TRBV5-1

CDR3nt: TGTGCCAGCAGCCCCTTAGCGGGATTAACAGATACGCAGTATTTT
CDR3aa: CASSPLAGLTDTQYF
j_gene: TRBJ2-3
len: 15
d_gene: TRBD2
abundance: -
v_gene: TRBV14

CDR3nt: TGCGCCAGCAGCCAAGTAGGCGGTGAAGCTTTCTTT
CDR3aa: CASSQVGGEAFF
j_gene: TRBJ1-1
len: 12
d_gene: -
abundance: -
v_gene: TRBV4-3

CDR3nt: TGTGCCAGTAGTCTAGTGCGGGACATAAGCACAGATACGCAGTATTTT
CDR3aa: CASSLVRDISTDTQYF
j_gene: TRBJ2-3
len: 16
d_gene: -
abundance: -
v_gene: TRBV19

CDR3nt: TGTGCCAGCCGGGGACACGAGCAGTACTTC
CDR3aa: CASRGHEQYF
j_gene: TRBJ2-7
len: 10
d_gene: -
abundance: -
v_gene: TRBV2

CDR3nt: TGTGCCAGCAGCGTAAGGTACAATGAGCAGTTCTTC
CDR3aa: CASSVRYNEQFF
j_gene: TRBJ2-1
len: 12
d_gene: -
abundance: -
v_gene: TRBV9